This T cell receptor (beta chain) derives from a study of blood T cell repertoires in COVID-19. Whole-study context: Specimens from acute and convalescent COVID-19 originated in the United States, Italy and Spain. In each case, the material was cDNA or gDNA derived from T cells, B-cell-depleted T cells, or PBMCs.

The V and J ends lost 0 bases and 2 bases respectively, with 10 bases between them. The CDR3 loop spans 15 amino acids. Per germline, CDR1 MNHEY and CDR2 SVGAGI. The repertoire was sequenced with immunoSEQ multiplex PCR; TCRdb's copy has only in-frame clones and lacks some. The sample yields 120,000 or so clones, 88% seen once. Sequences were obtained from peripheral blood. The chain has TRBV6-5 and TRBJ2-5, with D maybe TRBD2 (5 bases). The receptor was isolated from a human donor in a cohort sampled during active COVID-19. The CDR3 region has the DNA TGTGCCAGCAGTTACTCGGGCCGGGGTCAAGAGACCCAGTACTTC. Amino acid sequence: CASSYSGRGQETQYF.